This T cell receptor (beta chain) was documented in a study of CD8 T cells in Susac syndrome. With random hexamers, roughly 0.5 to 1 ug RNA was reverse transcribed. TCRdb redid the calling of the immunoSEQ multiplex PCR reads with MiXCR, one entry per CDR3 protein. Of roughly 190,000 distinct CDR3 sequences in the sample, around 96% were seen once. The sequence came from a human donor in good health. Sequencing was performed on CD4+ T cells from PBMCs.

The CDR3 is CASSPGTVAFF. In nucleotides, the CDR3 is TGTGCCAGCAGCCCAGGGACGGTCGCTTTCTTT. The chain uses TRBV3-1 and TRBJ1-1; D is perhaps TRBD1 (5 bases). The CDR3 consists of 11 residues. Per germline, CDR1 LGHDT and CDR2 YNNKEL (reference sequence). Trimming took 4 bases from V and 11 from J, leaving 11 bases between them.